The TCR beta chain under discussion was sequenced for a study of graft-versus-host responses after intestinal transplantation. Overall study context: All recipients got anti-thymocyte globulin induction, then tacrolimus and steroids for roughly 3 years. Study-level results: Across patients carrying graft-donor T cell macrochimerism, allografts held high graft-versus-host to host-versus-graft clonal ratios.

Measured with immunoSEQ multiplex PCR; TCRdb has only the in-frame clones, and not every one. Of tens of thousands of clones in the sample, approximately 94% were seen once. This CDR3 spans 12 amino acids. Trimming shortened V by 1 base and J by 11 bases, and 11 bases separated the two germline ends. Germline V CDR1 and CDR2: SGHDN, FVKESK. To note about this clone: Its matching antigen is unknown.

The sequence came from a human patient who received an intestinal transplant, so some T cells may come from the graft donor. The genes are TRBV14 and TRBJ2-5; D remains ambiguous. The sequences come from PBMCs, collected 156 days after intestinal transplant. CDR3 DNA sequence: TGTGCCAGCAGCCAAGTCGGAAGTCAGCAGTACTTC. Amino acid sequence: CASSQVGSQQYF.